Below are 19 T cell receptor beta chains sequenced from a single sample in a study of cytomegalovirus exposure and HLA in healthy donors. The PCR contained 60 Vbeta and 13 Jbeta primers. Clones were sequenced by immunoSEQ multiplex PCR, and TCRdb holds only the in-frame ones, with some missing. The sample has about 170,000 clones, around 80% seen once. Sequences were obtained from PBMCs. Every receptor here comes from a woman aged 18-35 years in good health and CMV-seronegative.

A single count supports this clone. The chain joins TRBV25-1 to TRBJ1-1; unclear D gene. Trimming removed 7 bases from V and 3 bases from J, with 6 bases in between. CDR1 is MGHDK, CDR2 SYGVNS, per germline. This CDR3 is 11 amino acids long. CDR3 in amino acids: CASTRYTEAFF. Written as DNA, the CDR3 is TGTGCCAGCACCCGGTACACTGAAGCTTTCTTT.

The V gene is TRBV4-1, the J gene TRBJ2-1, with D possibly being TRBD1 (5 bases). Germline assignment: CDR1 MGHRA and CDR2 YSYEKL. CDR3 length: 16 residues. V dropped 0 bases and J dropped 0 bases, with 9 bases sitting between them. In nucleotides, the CDR3 is TGCGCCAGCAGCCAAGAGGCGCAGGGCTCCTACAATGAGCAGTTCTTC. It encodes CASSQEAQGSYNEQFF.

For the CDR3, the DNA is TGTGCCACCAGCAGGGGGACAGGGGGTCTCGACTACACCTTC. It is translated as CATSRGTGGLDYTF. J is TRBJ1-2 and V is TRBV15; the match to TRBD1 covers 11 bases. The V and J ends lost 3 bases and 10 bases, in that order; junction bases with no gene match: 7. The germline gives CDR1 LNHNV, CDR2 YYDKDF (reference sequence). The CDR3 has 14 amino acids.

The genes are TRBV5-1 and TRBJ2-2; D might be TRBD2 (5 bases). The CDR3 is 16 residues long. Between the trimmed V and J ends, which lost 0 bases and 4 bases, there was a span of 13 bases. In germline, CDR1 is SGHRS, CDR2 YFSETQ. The CDR3 loop reads CASSLDRGMSTGELFF. CDR3 DNA sequence: TGCGCCAGCAGCTTGGATCGGGGAATGAGCACCGGGGAGCTGTTTTTT.

Details on this clone: The sample holds other DNA sequences that translate to the same CDR3. This chain links TRBV18 with TRBJ2-1; D is possibly TRBD1 (6 bases). The CDR3 runs to 15 residues. The ends were cut back, 0 bases at V and 7 bases at J, with 13 bases in the middle. Germline V CDR1 and CDR2: KGHSH, LQKENI. This CDR3 reads CASSPPSSRGNEQFF. Written as DNA, the CDR3 is TGTGCCAGCTCACCACCTAGTTCCAGGGGAAATGAGCAGTTCTTC.

The J gene is TRBJ2-5, the V gene TRBV13, with D perhaps matching TRBD2 (5 bases). The DNA end favors TRBJ2-7, so the J call may be wrong. The CDR3 loop spans 14 amino acids. The V gene's germline CDR1 is PRHDT and CDR2 FYEKMQ (reference sequence). CDR3 protein: CASSLRSFGGEQYF. The DNA for the CDR3 is TGTGCCAGCAGCCTCCGATCGTTCGGAGGCGAGCAGTACTTC.

The rearrangement links TRBV18 to TRBJ1-1, with D hard to call. The V and J ends lost 5 bases and 1 base respectively, with 8 bases between them. The CDR3 totals 13 residues. Looked up from germline, CDR1 is KGHSH and CDR2 is LQKENI. The CDR3 here is CASSNARNTEAFF. The CDR3 bases are TGTGCCAGCTCAAATGCGAGGAACACTGAAGCTTTCTTT.

This clone was found once. The chain recombines TRBV4-1 with TRBJ2-7; weak D call: TRBD1 (5 bases). This CDR3 has 14 amino acids. Germline V gene data show CDR1 as MGHRA and CDR2 as YSYEKL. V was trimmed by 5 bases and J by 5 bases, leaving 16 bases between them. CDR3 coding DNA: TGCGCCAGCAGCGCGATCTTGGGGCTAAACGAGCAGTACTTC. The encoded protein is CASSAILGLNEQYF.

The genes are TRBV28 and TRBJ2-7; 12 bases agree with TRBD1. Looked up from germline, CDR1 is MDHEN and CDR2 is SYDVKM. The CDR3 runs 15 residues. Losses at the gene ends were 5 bases for V and 4 bases for J; bases not matched to a gene: 6. As DNA, the CDR3 is TGTGCCAGCAGTCCCCCGGGACAGGGGGCTTACGAGCAGTACTTC. Translated, it gives CASSPPGQGAYEQYF. Looking up the rest from reference TRBV28 and TRBJ2-7 gives the full variable domain: DVKVTQSSRYLVKRTGEKVFLECVQDMDHENMFWYRQDPGLGLRLIYFSYDVKMKEKGDIPEGYSVSREKKERFSLILESASTNQTSMYLCASSPPGQGAYEQYFGPGTRLTVT.

The rearrangement joins TRBV18 to TRBJ1-1, with 8 bases fitting TRBD1. Unmatched junction bases numbered 1, after V lost 4 bases and J lost 0 bases. CDR1 KGHSH and CDR2 LQKENI come from the germline V gene. CDR3 length: 14 amino acids. The CDR3 DNA follows: TGTGCCAGCTCACGACAGGGGATGAACACTGAAGCTTTCTTT. This translates into CASSRQGMNTEAFF.

CDR3 nucleotides: TGTGCCAGCAGCCAAAGGACAGCCACCGGGGAGCTGTTTTTT. This sequence encodes CASSQRTATGELFF. The chain employs TRBV4-2 and TRBJ2-2, with D possibly matching TRBD1 (6 bases). The germline V gene encodes CDR1 LGHNA and CDR2 YNFKEQ. Trimming shortened V by 2 bases and J by 4 bases, and 8 bases separated the two germline ends. The CDR3 covers 14 residues.

The V gene is TRBV25-1, the J gene TRBJ2-1; TRBD1 is a possible D gene (6 bases). V was pared by 1 base and J by 5 bases, with 12 bases between. In germline, CDR1 is MGHDK, CDR2 SYGVNS. The CDR3 consists of 15 residues. As DNA, the CDR3 is TGTGCCAGCAGTGAATCCGACAGGAGGCACAATGAGCAGTTCTTC. This gives the protein CASSESDRRHNEQFF.

The rearrangement joins TRBV11-1 to TRBJ1-6; 8 positions match TRBD1. The CDR3 sequence is 17 residues long. Germline V CDR1 and CDR2: SGHAT, FQDESV (reference sequence). After removal of 5 bases from V and 5 bases from J, the junction contained 11 bases not matched to a gene. The CDR3 here is CASSARTGNADNSPLHF. In nucleotides, the CDR3 is TGTGCCAGCAGCGCAAGGACAGGGAACGCCGATAATTCACCCCTCCACTTT.

The chain links TRBV6-1 to TRBJ1-2; 8 bases align to TRBD1. The V segment lost 6 bases and the J segment 4 bases; nucleotides outside the gene matches: 7. There are 14 residues in the CDR3. Per germline, CDR1 MNHNS and CDR2 SASEGT. CDR3 amino acids: CASRPTGTGYGYTF. Written as DNA, the CDR3 is TGTGCCAGCAGGCCTACCGGGACAGGCTATGGCTACACCTTC.

This clone was observed a single time. The chain is built from TRBV28 and TRBJ1-2; TRBD1 matches 7 bases. CDR3 length: 15 residues. The germline CDR1 and CDR2 sequences are MDHEN and SYDVKM. V dropped 5 bases and J dropped 3; count of bases not matched to a gene: 9. CDR3 amino acids: CASSPGGSTDYGYTF. DNA for the CDR3: TGTGCCAGCAGTCCAGGGGGGTCGACGGACTATGGCTACACCTTC.

Here the CDR3 reads CAIRGPGLADNEQFF. In DNA form, the CDR3 reads TGTGCCATCAGGGGACCGGGACTAGCGGACAATGAGCAGTTCTTC. The chain combines TRBV10-3 with TRBJ2-1, with 11 positions matching TRBD2. The germline V gene has CDR1 ENHRY and CDR2 SYGVKD. The CDR3 totals 15 residues. V trimming: 6 bases; J trimming: 5 bases; junction bases outside the gene matches: 6.

The chain's CDR3 is CASSLGGSLKTQYF. Here the CDR3 DNA reads TGTGCCAGCAGTTTAGGTGGCAGTCTTAAGACCCAGTACTTC. The chain recombines TRBV28 with TRBJ2-5; no clear D. CDR3 length equals 14 residues. V was shortened by 2 bases and J by 6 bases, with 13 bases between the two germline ends. CDR1 is MDHEN, CDR2 SYDVKM, per germline.

This chain uses TRBV15 with TRBJ2-1; 8 bases align to TRBD2. V gave up 5 bases and J gave up 10 bases; unmatched junction bases: 4. CDR3 length: 12 amino acids. CDR1 and CDR2 from the germline V gene are LNHNV and YYDKDF (reference sequence). In DNA form, the CDR3 reads TGTGCCACCAGCTACCGACTAGCGGAGCAGTTCTTC. It encodes CATSYRLAEQFF.

The V call is TRBV4-2, the J call TRBJ2-6; D may be TRBD1 (5 bases). V lost 4 bases, J lost 2 bases, and 9 bases lay in between. The CDR3 consists of 15 residues. CDR1 is LGHNA and CDR2 is YNFKEQ in the germline V gene. CDR3 in amino acids: CASSRGQTGANVLTF. As DNA, the CDR3 is TGTGCCAGCAGCCGCGGACAAACTGGGGCCAACGTCCTGACTTTC.